This TCR beta chain was identified during a study of cytomegalovirus exposure and HLA in healthy donors. Broader study findings: TCR beta V- and J-gene trimming was later associated with a missense DCLRE1C variant. The study put 150 or so TCR beta chains on its list as cytomegalovirus-associated.

Details on this clone: Its matching antigen is unknown.

The PCR made use of 60 Vbeta and 13 Jbeta primers. Assay: immunoSEQ multiplex PCR; the TCRdb copy retains only in-frame clones and omits some. This sample carries 150,000 or so clones, around four fifths of them seen once, and the ten largest clones take over 4%. Per the germline V gene, CDR1 is SGHRS and CDR2 is YFSETQ. The CDR3 totals 14 residues. Sequences were obtained from PBMCs. This TCR came from a man between 50 and 59 years old in good health and CMV-seropositive. The chain couples TRBV5-1 to TRBJ2-5, with 7 bases identical to TRBD1. The closer fit of TRBJ2-7 to the DNA end suggests the J call may be wrong. The CDR3 sequence: CASRATGITYEQYF. The CDR3 nucleotides read TGCGCCAGCAGGGCGACAGGGATAACCTACGAGCAGTACTTC.